The subject of this entry is one T cell receptor (beta chain). This clone has a single count. Its cognate antigen has yet to be identified. The input lacks base qualities; no much larger clone sits a single base away. The data were taken from a study of blood T cell repertoires in COVID-19 (dated by TCRdb to the early 2020s). Regarding the research as a whole: Samples from collaborators originated in the United States, Italy and Spain and spanned both the acute and convalescent phases of COVID-19. The material from the prospective study consisted of cDNA or gDNA derived from T cells, B-cell-depleted T cells, or PBMCs. Nearly every sample came with metadata listing a de-identified subject ID, COVID-19 status, age in years and sex. Subjects who had been exposed to COVID-19, were actively infected with it, or had recovered from it provided the deeply sampled blood TCRbeta repertoires that made up the dataset. The samples were drawn from the first 160 participants of the ongoing ImmuneRACE study and from over a thousand subjects provided by 6 global collaborators. Where HLA class I and class II types were available, the types were taken from metadata supplied by the sample provider, not from assay-based typing. A freely available public database, intended as a resource for researchers studying the immune response to SARS-CoV-2, is where the repertoires were released. Overall study outcomes, separate from this receptor: Clinical and demographic metadata were provided uncurated, with the amount varying by source and participant.

Each collaborating institution followed its own protocols to collect whole blood in K2EDTA tubes. For TCRbeta analysis, collaborators shipped samples in one of three forms: frozen whole blood, isolated PBMCs, or DNA extracted from either of those sample types. TCRbeta CDR3 regions were amplified from genomic DNA by means of the immunoSEQ Assay, a bias-controlled multiplex PCR. Per the original workflow: The number of nucleated cells in each sample was estimated by amplification of reference gene primers within the assay. Sequence reads were collapsed and filtered to measure the absolute abundance of every unique TCRbeta CDR3 rearrangement. For each sample, productive Simpson clonality was calculated as the square root of Simpson's diversity index over productive rearrangements. TCRdb limited this immuneACCESS table to in-frame rearrangements with V and J called. A share of clones is missing; checked studies link under half to unresolved V genes, and the rest is unexplained. V and J calls and clone size come straight from that table; D and trimming were deduced from the DNA. A total of approximately 26,000 clones appear in this sample, 90% of them only once. The biggest ten clones account for more than 1.5% of the sample.

V is reduced by 2 bases and J by 1 base, leaving a spacing of 8 bases between them. Per the germline V gene, SGHAT is the CDR1 and FQNNGV is the CDR2. The CDR3 numbers 14 residues from cysteine through phenylalanine. Just CDR3 DNA is preserved here, 42 bases in frame from base 1. The chain was built from TRBV11-2 and TRBJ2-5; a confident D gene designation cannot be given. This sequence originates from a woman aged 55-69 years with active COVID-19. Sequences were obtained from peripheral blood. The nucleotide sequence is given as TGTGCCAGCAGCTTAACAGAAATCCAAGAGACCCAGTACTTC. Translated, it gives CASSLTEIQETQYF.